One and the same sample provided the 29 T cell receptor beta chains below, sequenced in a study of Ad26.COV2.S vaccination and SARS-CoV-2 variants. Treatment: 19 received Ad26.COV2.S at low or high dose, single or two shots; 5 received placebo; per-sample allocation not given. Sample collection was performed on day 63 after the first vaccine or placebo injection. Generated by immunoSEQ multiplex PCR, the TCRdb table keeps only in-frame clones and is missing some. The data hold around 300,000 clones, with 75% to 90% observed a single time. This specimen was peripheral blood, taken in a trial of Ad26.COV2.S vaccine versus placebo. Receptors originate from a person between 18 and 65 years old who received the Ad26.COV2.S COVID-19 vaccine or a placebo.

The rearrangement uses TRBV19 and TRBJ2-1; D remains unclear. CDR1 is LNHDA and CDR2 is SQIVND in the germline V gene (reference sequence). CDR3 size: 13 residues. Deletions cut 7 bases from V and 7 bases from J, with 14 bases between. CDR3 DNA: TGTGCCAGTAAGGAGCACCATGGAAATGAGCAGTTCTTC. This encodes CASKEHHGNEQFF.

The chain links TRBV4-3 to TRBJ2-5; TRBD2 agrees at 13 bases. J gave up 4 bases and V 0 bases, and 2 bases lay outside the gene matches. This CDR3 has 16 amino acids. The germline V gene has CDR1 LGHNA and CDR2 YSLEER. The CDR3 coding sequence is TGCGCCAGCAGCCAAGATACTAGCGGGGGGGGAGAGACCCAGTACTTC. This gives the protein CASSQDTSGGGETQYF.

The genes are TRBV4-2 and TRBJ2-7, with D perhaps being TRBD1 or TRBD2 (7 bases each). Per the germline V gene, CDR1 is LGHNA and CDR2 is YNFKEQ. V lost 1 base, J lost 2 bases, and 15 bases lay in between. The CDR3 length is 16 residues. In DNA, the CDR3 is TGTGCCAGCAGCCAAGTGGGAGGGGGCGGCACCTACGAGCAGTACTTC. It codes for CASSQVGGGGTYEQYF.

The V and J genes are TRBV18 and TRBJ2-7; 9 nucleotides line up with TRBD2. The trim removed 5 bases at V and 0 bases at J, leaving 8 bases unmatched. This CDR3 has 16 amino acids. The germline gives CDR1 KGHSH, CDR2 LQKENI. Here the CDR3 DNA reads TGTGCCAGCTCAATGTCACTAGCGGGCCTCTCCTACGAGCAGTACTTC. Its translation: CASSMSLAGLSYEQYF.

The chain joins TRBV29-1 to TRBJ2-3; 9 bases fit TRBD2. Per germline, CDR1 SQVTM and CDR2 ANQGSEA. J gave up 0 bases and V 1 base, and 8 bases lay outside the gene matches. CDR3 length: 17 amino acids. This CDR3 reads CSVEAIGLAGSTDTQYF. The CDR3 region has the DNA TGCAGCGTTGAAGCAATCGGGCTAGCGGGAAGCACAGATACGCAGTATTTT.

The gene calls are TRBV28 and TRBJ1-1, with D unresolved. V lost 5 bases to trimming and J lost 1 base, with 11 bases between them. There are 14 residues in the CDR3. Germline lookup yields CDR1 MDHEN and CDR2 SYDVKM. CDR3 residues: CASSPIRENTEAFF. The CDR3 DNA is TGTGCCAGCAGTCCAATAAGGGAGAACACTGAAGCTTTCTTT.

V is TRBV4-3 and J is TRBJ1-2; 7 bases map to TRBD1. Germline CDR1 LGHNA, CDR2 YSLEER. The CDR3 totals 15 residues. J lost 0 bases, V lost 4 bases, and 5 bases had no gene match. The CDR3 sequence: CASSPGTEANYGYTF. CDR3 in DNA: TGCGCCAGCAGCCCAGGGACAGAAGCTAACTATGGCTACACCTTC.

V is TRBV5-8 and J is TRBJ2-7, with D perhaps TRBD2 (5 bases). The CDR3 is 15 amino acids. V lost 0 bases, J lost 2 bases, and 12 bases lay in between. Germline CDR1 and CDR2: SGHTS and YDEGEE. The CDR3 here is CASSLGGRGTYEQYF. The CDR3 nucleotides read TGTGCCAGCAGCTTGGGTGGGAGAGGTACCTACGAGCAGTACTTC. Full variable domain (missing parts from reference TRBV5-8 and TRBJ2-7): EAGVTQSPTHLIKTRGQQATLRCSPISGHTSVYWYQQALGLGLQFLLWYDEGEERNRGNFPPRFSGRQFPNYSSELNVNALELEDSALYLCASSLGGRGTYEQYFGPGTRLTVT.

In this sample, this clone turned up once. V and J are TRBV7-2 and TRBJ2-7, with D maybe TRBD2 (6 bases). Trimming stripped 5 bases from V and 12 bases from J, with 20 bases between. The germline V gene has CDR1 SGHTA and CDR2 FQGNSA. This CDR3 contains 13 residues. The CDR3 loop reads CASSRGTAVGPYF. The CDR3 DNA is TGTGCCAGCAGCAGAGGGACTGCGGTGGGTCCGTACTTC.

The V and J genes are TRBV10-1 and TRBJ2-7; 10 positions match TRBD1. V lost 5 bases to trimming and J lost 2 bases; unmatched junction nucleotides: 3. In germline, CDR1 is WNHNN, CDR2 SYGVQD (reference sequence). The CDR3 runs 14 residues. CDR3: CASSPGQGPYEQYF. The CDR3 nucleotides read TGCGCCAGCAGTCCGGGACAGGGGCCCTACGAGCAGTACTTC.

This clone has just a few counts. This sequence joins TRBV7-2 and TRBJ2-7; 9 bases are shared with TRBD1. The junction had 4 bases not matched to a gene; V was cut back by 6 bases and J by 1 base. CDR3 size: 14 residues. CDR1 is SGHTA and CDR2 is FQGNSA in the germline V gene. Written as DNA, the CDR3 is TGTGCCAGCAGGTCACAGGGGGCGTCCTACGAGCAGTACTTC. Protein product: CASRSQGASYEQYF.

The chain combines TRBV6-6 with TRBJ1-5, with 9 bases identical to TRBD1. V was pared by 5 bases and J by 7 bases, with 18 bases of the junction left unmatched. The CDR3 spans 18 residues. Per the germline V gene, CDR1 is MNHNY and CDR2 is SVGAGI (reference sequence). The CDR3 sequence: CASSPWDREERRSQPQHF. In DNA form, the CDR3 reads TGTGCCAGCAGTCCTTGGGACAGGGAGGAAAGAAGGAGCCAGCCCCAGCATTTT.

This chain links TRBV18 with TRBJ2-7; 10 nucleotides line up with TRBD2. CDR1 and CDR2 from the germline V gene are KGHSH and LQKENI. The length of the CDR3 is 16 residues. J gave up 0 bases and V 3 bases, and 5 bases lay outside the gene matches. In DNA, the CDR3 is TGTGCCAGCTCACCCCCGGGACTAGCGAACTCCTACGAGCAGTACTTC. Its translation is CASSPPGLANSYEQYF.

This clone showed up just once. The rearrangement joins TRBV9 to TRBJ2-2; 7 bases map to TRBD2. Germline values: CDR1 SGDLS, CDR2 YYNGEE. The J segment lost 4 bases and the V segment lost 7 bases, leaving 4 bases of the junction unmatched. This CDR3 has 13 residues. CDR3 DNA sequence: TGTGCCAGCCGAGCGGGATTCACCGGGGAGCTGTTTTTT. Protein sequence: CASRAGFTGELFF.

The J gene is TRBJ1-5, the V gene TRBV5-6; tentatively, D is TRBD1 (5 bases). V lost 1 base and J 4 bases, leaving 12 bases between the germline ends. Germline-derived CDR1 and CDR2 are SGHDT and YYEEEE. CDR3 length equals 15 residues. The CDR3 sequence is CASSLRAGLNQPQHF. As DNA, the CDR3 is TGTGCCAGCAGCTTGCGCGCAGGGCTGAATCAGCCCCAGCATTTT. Looking up the rest from reference TRBV5-6 and TRBJ1-5 gives the full variable domain: DAGVTQSPTHLIKTRGQQVTLRCSPKSGHDTVSWYQQALGQGPQFIFQYYEEEERQRGNFPDRFSGHQFPNYSSELNVNALLLGDSALYLCASSLRAGLNQPQHFGDGTRLSIL.

This chain links TRBV5-1 with TRBJ1-3; 7 bases line up with TRBD1. The CDR3 runs 15 residues. The V gene end was trimmed by 5 bases and the J gene end by 4 bases; junction bases not matched to a gene: 9. The V gene's germline CDR1 is SGHRS and CDR2 YFSETQ. The CDR3 protein is CASRANTGDGNTIYF. The CDR3 coding sequence is TGCGCCAGCAGAGCCAATACAGGGGACGGAAACACCATATATTTT.

This clone was seen only a few times. This sequence joins TRBV6-5 and TRBJ1-1, with D unclear. This CDR3 is 15 amino acids long. Germline V gives CDR1 MNHEY, CDR2 SVGAGI. V was cut by 0 bases and J by 4 bases, with 12 bases left in between. The CDR3 sequence is CASSYSEVLVTEAFF. The CDR3 region has the DNA TGTGCCAGCAGTTACTCAGAGGTTCTGGTCACTGAAGCTTTCTTT.

The chain couples TRBV10-2 to TRBJ2-7; unclear D gene. Germline CDR1 is WSHSY and CDR2 is SAAADI. Trimming removed 4 bases from V and 6 bases from J, with 7 bases in between. This CDR3 is built from 11 residues. The CDR3 nucleotides read TGCGCCAGCAGTGGAATCCCCGAGCAGTACTTC. It codes for CASSGIPEQYF.

The chain is built from TRBV4-2 and TRBJ2-2; 7 nucleotides align to TRBD2. This CDR3 is 16 amino acids long. V dropped 0 bases and J dropped 1; count of bases not matched to a gene: 2. Germline lookup yields CDR1 LGHNA and CDR2 YNFKEQ. CDR3 protein: CASSQDSSGNTGELFF. The CDR3 DNA reads as TGTGCCAGCAGCCAAGACTCTAGCGGGAACACCGGGGAGCTGTTTTTT.

This chain links TRBV7-9 with TRBJ1-1, with a tentative D call TRBD1 (5 bases). CDR3 length equals 16 residues. The V end lost 2 bases, the J end lost 2 bases, and 15 bases lay between the germline ends. From germline, CDR1 is SEHNR and CDR2 FQNEAQ (reference sequence). CDR3 protein: CASSLNIAGENTEAFF. CDR3 DNA: TGTGCCAGCAGCTTAAACATCGCGGGGGAAAACACTGAAGCTTTCTTT.

This clone has more than one count but fewer than ten. The J gene is TRBJ1-1, the V gene TRBV28, with D perhaps TRBD1 (5 bases). CDR3 size: 18 residues. Trimming left V 4 bases short and J 3 bases short, with 24 bases between. Germline CDR1 and CDR2: MDHEN and SYDVKM. Here the CDR3 reads CASSYYKWGAGRYTEAFF. The CDR3 coding sequence is TGTGCCAGCAGTTACTATAAATGGGGCGCGGGAAGGTACACTGAAGCTTTCTTT.

A few counts support this clone. The V and J genes are TRBV5-6 and TRBJ2-7; D may be TRBD1 (6 bases). Germline CDR1 is SGHDT and CDR2 is YYEEEE. The V end was cut by 4 bases, the J end by 4 bases, with 15 bases between. The CDR3 runs to 14 residues. In DNA form, the CDR3 reads TGTGCCAGCAGCCCGACAGGTCTTGAGTACGAGCAGTACTTC. Translating gives CASSPTGLEYEQYF.

CDR3 sequence (DNA): TGTGCCAGCAGCTTAGATAACAATCAGCCCCAGCATTTT. This encodes CASSLDNNQPQHF. The V and J genes are TRBV7-2 and TRBJ1-5; D remains ambiguous. Germline CDR1 SGHTA, CDR2 FQGNSA. This CDR3 spans 13 amino acids. V lost 1 base to trimming and J lost 3 bases, with 4 bases between them.

The chain combines TRBV7-8 with TRBJ2-6; D is undetermined. Germline-derived CDR1 and CDR2 are SGHVS and FQNEAQ. The CDR3 sequence is 16 residues long. V shed 1 base and J shed 0 bases, with 7 bases lying between them. CDR3 sequence: CASSLVRYSGANVLTF. In DNA, the CDR3 is TGTGCCAGCAGCTTAGTTCGGTACTCTGGGGCCAACGTCCTGACTTTC.

J is TRBJ2-1 and V is TRBV5-1, with TRBD1 matching 8 bases. The J segment lost 3 bases and the V segment lost 4 bases, leaving 6 bases of the junction unmatched. This CDR3 spans 15 amino acids. Germline CDR1 is SGHRS and CDR2 is YFSETQ. The CDR3 nucleotides are TGCGCCAGCAGCCTGAGGACAGGGCACTACAATGAGCAGTTCTTC. Translated: CASSLRTGHYNEQFF.

This chain links TRBV4-2 with TRBJ2-7; D is unresolved. Germline V gives CDR1 LGHNA, CDR2 YNFKEQ. V shed 0 bases and J shed 2 bases, with 5 bases lying between them. There are 13 residues in the CDR3. The CDR3 loop is CASSQESPYEQYF. DNA for the CDR3: TGTGCCAGCAGCCAAGAGTCCCCCTACGAGCAGTACTTC.

This clone was picked up one time. This sequence joins TRBV6-2 or TRBV6-3 and TRBJ2-1; D tentatively fits TRBD1 or TRBD2 (5 bases each). CDR1 and CDR2 (germline): MNHEY, SVGEGT. The CDR3 extends over 13 amino acids. V lost 2 bases and J 6 bases, leaving 8 bases between the germline ends. CDR3 DNA sequence: TGTGCCAGCAGTTACCCCGGGGCCAATGAGCAGTTCTTC. Protein: CASSYPGANEQFF.

This rearrangement joins TRBV6-1 to TRBJ1-1; no clear D gene. Deletions cut 3 bases from V and 0 bases from J, with 5 bases between. The CDR3 runs 13 residues. Per the germline V gene, CDR1 is MNHNS and CDR2 is SASEGT. In DNA form, the CDR3 reads TGTGCCAGCAGTGATCACTTGAACACTGAAGCTTTCTTT. This translates into CASSDHLNTEAFF.

This clone was counted between two and nine times. The rearrangement joins TRBV6-5 to TRBJ2-7, with D perhaps TRBD1 or TRBD2 (5 bases each). The CDR3 runs to 14 residues. CDR1 MNHEY and CDR2 SVGAGI come from the germline V gene. V was pared by 8 bases and J by 3 bases, with 17 bases between. The CDR3 reads CASCPAGAFYEQYF. CDR3 DNA: TGTGCCAGCTGCCCCGCCGGGGCATTCTACGAGCAGTACTTC.